The 12 T cell receptor beta chains listed next were all sequenced from one sample in a study of neurological immune-mediated disorders. As for time point: longitudinal time-point 3. One entry per CDR3 protein results from TCRdb running MiXCR on the 5' RACE reads. The profile shows around 51,000 distinct CDR3 sequences, about an eighth of them singletons. The sequenced sample was PBMCs. Source of these receptors: a male donor with HTLV-1-associated myelopathy (HAM/TSP).

The sample holds many counts of this clonotype. This sequence joins TRBV5-5 and TRBJ2-7; D possibly uses TRBD1 or TRBD2 (5 bases each). Trimming removed 4 bases from V and 6 bases from J, with 23 bases in between. Germline-derived CDR1 and CDR2 are SGHKS and YYEKEE (reference sequence). The length of the CDR3 is 16 residues. CDR3 region: CASSLGAGTTSPEQYF. CDR3 nucleotide sequence: TGTGCCAGCAGCCTCGGGGCCGGGACGACTTCCCCCGAGCAGTACTTC.

This clonotype was seen many times. Because the CDR3's place on the DNA is in doubt, the DNA is left out and the CDR3 is given as listed by TCRdb. The rearrangement links TRBV7-3 to TRBJ1-1; the table's D call of TRBD1 was not tested on the DNA. Both ends counted, the CDR3 spans 15 residues. Germline CDR1 and CDR2: SGHTA and FQGTGA. This chain's CDR3 is CASSLISGPGTEAFF.

This clonotype occurred many times. V gene TRBV12-3 or TRBV12-4 combines with J gene TRBJ1-1; possibly TRBD1 for D (5 bases). The V end lost 5 bases, the J end lost 1 base, and 11 bases lay between the germline ends. This CDR3 comprises 14 residues. CDR3 region: CASSVTATNTEAFF. CDR3 in DNA: TGTGCCAGCAGTGTGACAGCAACGAACACTGAAGCTTTCTTT.

This clonotype was seen repeatedly, ten times or more. This chain uses TRBV7-7 with TRBJ2-5; D unresolved. Trimming removed 5 bases from V and 5 bases from J, with 12 bases in between. This CDR3 has 13 amino acids. From germline, CDR1 is SSHAT and CDR2 FNYEAQ (reference sequence). CDR3 in amino acids: CASSQDGLETQYF. The CDR3 DNA reads as TGTGCCAGCAGCCAAGACGGTCTTGAGACCCAGTACTTC. The complete variable domain, with remaining parts taken from reference TRBV7-7 and TRBJ2-5, reads GAGVSQSPRYKVTKRGQDVTLRCDPISSHATLYWYQQALGQGPEFLTYFNYEAQPDKSGLPSDRFSAERPEGSISTLTIQRTEQRDSAMYRCASSQDGLETQYFGPGTRLLVL.

This clonotype showed up many times. The chain employs TRBV5-1 and TRBJ1-6; TRBD1 aligns across 7 bases. CDR1 and CDR2 from the germline V gene are SGHRS and YFSETQ. There are 15 residues in the CDR3. The V and J ends lost 4 bases and 10 bases, in that order; junction bases with no gene match: 11. The CDR3 loop reads CASSPRQGGGSPLHF. The DNA for the CDR3 is TGCGCCAGCAGCCCCAGACAGGGAGGCGGGTCACCCCTCCACTTT.

This clonotype was counted at least ten times. The V call is TRBV12-3 or TRBV12-4, the J call TRBJ2-5; D possibly matches TRBD1 or TRBD2 (5 bases each). The CDR3 consists of 13 residues. Trimming took off 8 bases at V and 5 bases at J, with 15 bases between the two ends. The CDR3 here is CASLLGAGETQYF. CDR3 bases: TGTGCCAGCTTACTAGGGGCCGGGGAGACCCAGTACTTC.

This clonotype occurred many times. The chain couples TRBV7-2 to TRBJ1-2; D remains ambiguous. V gave up 1 base and J gave up 0 bases, with 12 bases separating them. Germline assignment: CDR1 SGHTA and CDR2 FQGNSA. There are 16 residues in the CDR3. The DNA for the CDR3 is TGTGCCAGCAGCTTAGTCTGGAGCTTTACTAACTATGGCTACACCTTC. Encoded protein: CASSLVWSFTNYGYTF.

Many counts were recorded for this clonotype. The chain combines TRBV7-2 with TRBJ1-2, with 7 bases lining up with TRBD1. This CDR3 has 15 residues. V lost 5 bases to trimming and J lost 4 bases; unmatched junction nucleotides: 10. From germline, CDR1 is SGHTA and CDR2 FQGNSA. CDR3 nucleotide sequence: TGTGCCAGCAGCCTACAGGGGCTCGCAGTCTATGGCTACACCTTC. This translates into CASSLQGLAVYGYTF.

The sample holds a few counts of this clonotype. This chain uses TRBV7-2 with TRBJ1-2, with D possibly matching TRBD1 (6 bases). Germline loops: CDR1 SGHTA, CDR2 FQGNSA. This CDR3 has 12 amino acids. V was pared by 7 bases and J by 8 bases, with 14 bases between. The CDR3, as DNA: TGTGCCAGCACCCACGGGGGCGAGGGCTACACCTTC. Its translation: CASTHGGEGYTF.

This clonotype appeared many times. The chain has TRBV6-2 or TRBV6-3 and TRBJ1-5, with 8 bases matching TRBD1. The CDR3 totals 15 residues. The ends lost 6 bases at V and 0 bases at J; junction bases unmatched: 4. CDR1 and CDR2 from the germline V gene are MNHEY and SVGEGT. The CDR3: CASRATGVSNQPQHF. DNA for the CDR3: TGTGCCAGCAGAGCGACAGGGGTTAGCAATCAGCCCCAGCATTTT.

Concerning this clonotype itself: A single base separates this from a much larger clone, so it may be a read error. This CDR3 reads CATSRDSWGHSNYSNQPKHF. The DNA for the CDR3 is TGTGCCACCAGCAGAGATAGTTGGGGACACAGCAATTATAGCAATCAGCCCAAGCATTTT. The chain couples TRBV15 to TRBJ1-5, with D perhaps TRBD1 (6 bases). Germline V gene lookup returns CDR1 LNHNV and CDR2 YYDKDF (reference sequence). The CDR3 is made up of 20 amino acids. The full variable domain, completed using reference TRBV15 and TRBJ1-5, is DAMVIQNPRYQVTQFGKPVTLSCSQTLNHNVMYWYQQKSSQAPKLLFHYYDKDFNNEADTPDNFQSRRPNTSFCFLDIRSPGLGDTAMYLCATSRDSWGHSNYSNQPKHFGDGTRLSIL.

In its sample, this clonotype was seen many times. V gene TRBV20-1 combines with J gene TRBJ2-1; 9 bases line up with TRBD1. This CDR3 region has 15 residues. Trimming removed 8 bases from V and 2 bases from J; junction bases left unmatched: 10. Germline V gene lookup returns CDR1 DFQATT and CDR2 SNEGSKA (reference sequence). CDR3 sequence: CSPQQGAGTYNEQFF. The CDR3 DNA reads as TGCAGTCCCCAACAGGGGGCGGGCACCTACAATGAGCAGTTCTTC.